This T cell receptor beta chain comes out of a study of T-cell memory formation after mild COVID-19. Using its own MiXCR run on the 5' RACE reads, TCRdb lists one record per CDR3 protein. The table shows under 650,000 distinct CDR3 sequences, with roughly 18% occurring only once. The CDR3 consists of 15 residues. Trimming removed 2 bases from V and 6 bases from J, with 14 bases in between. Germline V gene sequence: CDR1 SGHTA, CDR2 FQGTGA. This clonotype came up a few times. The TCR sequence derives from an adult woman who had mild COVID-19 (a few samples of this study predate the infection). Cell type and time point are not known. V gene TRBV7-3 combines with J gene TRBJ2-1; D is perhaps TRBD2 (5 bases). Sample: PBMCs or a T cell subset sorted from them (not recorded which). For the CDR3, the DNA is TGTGCCAGCAGCTTAGTCGGAGGAAATAGCAATGAGCAGTTCTTC. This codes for CASSLVGGNSNEQFF.